The next 5 T cell receptor beta chains were all read from a single sample in a study of blood T cell repertoires in COVID-19. Using immunoSEQ multiplex PCR, the repertoire was profiled, and TCRdb retains in-frame clones only, with some absent. This table has fewer than 350,000 clones, approximately 90% appearing once. The sequencing input was PBMCs or T cells enriched from blood (not recorded which). The source is a middle-aged man who had been exposed to COVID-19.

The chain employs TRBV24-1 and TRBJ1-1; 7 bases are a match to TRBD1. Looked up from germline, CDR1 is KGHDR and CDR2 is SFDVKD. The ends lost 4 bases at V and 9 bases at J; junction bases unmatched: 7. This CDR3 is 13 amino acids long. CDR3 in amino acids: CATSDPGTDKAFF. The CDR3 nucleotides are TGTGCCACCAGTGACCCCGGGACAGATAAAGCTTTCTTT.

The chain employs TRBV5-8 and TRBJ2-5; TRBD1 agrees at 8 bases. V trimming: 1 base; J trimming: 5 bases; junction bases outside the gene matches: 7. Germline V gives CDR1 SGHTS, CDR2 YDEGEE. The CDR3 spans 15 residues. The CDR3 DNA reads TGTGCCAGCAGCTTGTATCAGGGGGCGGGTGAGACCCAGTACTTC. Protein product: CASSLYQGAGETQYF.

This chain uses TRBV27 with TRBJ1-2; 10 bases match TRBD1. Germline loops: CDR1 MNHEY, CDR2 SMNVEV (reference sequence). The ends lost 6 bases at V and 7 bases at J; junction bases unmatched: 5. The CDR3 consists of 13 residues. The CDR3 region is CASRTGTGAGYTF. CDR3 nucleotides: TGTGCCAGCAGAACCGGGACAGGGGCTGGCTACACCTTC.

V and J are TRBV28 and TRBJ2-5; possibly TRBD2 for D (6 bases). This CDR3 is built from 15 residues. V lost 2 bases and J lost 4, with 14 bases in between. Germline V gives CDR1 MDHEN, CDR2 SYDVKM. In DNA, the CDR3 is TGTGCCAGCAGTTTAGGTGGGCTAGCGACAGAGACCCAGTACTTC. Protein: CASSLGGLATETQYF.

This sequence joins TRBV7-9 and TRBJ2-5; the match to TRBD1 covers 7 bases. This CDR3 has 15 residues. Germline V gene sequence: CDR1 SEHNR, CDR2 FQNEAQ (reference sequence). With 6 bases clipped from V and 4 bases from J, the junction kept 11 bases outside the gene matches. The CDR3 region is CASSLRQGTPETQYF. The CDR3 DNA sequence: TGTGCCAGCAGTCTAAGACAGGGTACCCCAGAGACCCAGTACTTC.